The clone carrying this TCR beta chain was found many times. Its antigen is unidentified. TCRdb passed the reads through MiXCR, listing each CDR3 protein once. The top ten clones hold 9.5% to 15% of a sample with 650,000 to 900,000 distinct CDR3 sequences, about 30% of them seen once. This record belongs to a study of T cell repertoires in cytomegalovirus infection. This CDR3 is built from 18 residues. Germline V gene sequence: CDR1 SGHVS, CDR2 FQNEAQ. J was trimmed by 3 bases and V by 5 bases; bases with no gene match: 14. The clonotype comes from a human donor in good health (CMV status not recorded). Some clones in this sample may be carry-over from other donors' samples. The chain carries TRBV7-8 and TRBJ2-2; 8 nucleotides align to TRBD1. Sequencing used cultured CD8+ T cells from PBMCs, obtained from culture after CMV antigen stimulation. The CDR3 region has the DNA TGTGCCAGCAGCACACGGACAGGGATGGAGTGGGACACCGGGGAGCTGTTTTTT. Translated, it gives CASSTRTGMEWDTGELFF.